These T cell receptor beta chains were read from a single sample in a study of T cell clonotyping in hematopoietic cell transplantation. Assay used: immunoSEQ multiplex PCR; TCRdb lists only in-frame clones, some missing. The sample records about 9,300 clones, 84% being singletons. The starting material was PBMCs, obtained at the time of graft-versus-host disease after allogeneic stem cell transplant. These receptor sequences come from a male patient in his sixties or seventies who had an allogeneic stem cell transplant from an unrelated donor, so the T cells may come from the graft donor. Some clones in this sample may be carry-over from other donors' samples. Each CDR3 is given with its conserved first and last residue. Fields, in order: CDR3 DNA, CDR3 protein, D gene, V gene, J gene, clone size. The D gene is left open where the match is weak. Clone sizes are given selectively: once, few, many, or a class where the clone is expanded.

TGTGCCAGCTCCCCGCAGGGAAGCAGCAATCAGCCCCAGCATTTT	CASSPQGSSNQPQHF	.	TRBV7-9	TRBJ1-5	.
TGCGCCAGCAGCCAAGACATCCAGGGGTGGGCCAACGTCCTGACTTTC	CASSQDIQGWANVLTF	.	TRBV4-1	TRBJ2-6	.
TGTGCCAGCAGTGATTATCAGCCCGGCGAGCAGTACTTC	CASSDYQPGEQYF	.	TRBV2	TRBJ2-7	.
TGCGCCAGCAGCCAAGGACAGCTTCTCACCGGGGAGCTGTTTTTT	CASSQGQLLTGELFF	.	TRBV4-3	TRBJ2-2	.
TGTGCCAGCAGCTTATTAGGGGCACAAGAGACCCAGTACTTC	CASSLLGAQETQYF	.	TRBV7-3	TRBJ2-5	.
TGTGCCTGGAGTGTGGGCCAGGGGTATGATTCACCCCTCCACTTT	CAWSVGQGYDSPLHF	.	TRBV30	TRBJ1-6	.
TGTGCCAGCAGCTCGAAGTACAGGGGGGAAGCTTTCTTT	CASSSKYRGEAFF	TRBD1	TRBV5-6	TRBJ1-1	.
TGTGCCAGCAGCCCCCTGGCCCAGCGGGGGGAGACCCAGTACTTC	CASSPLAQRGETQYF	TRBD2	TRBV7-2	TRBJ2-5	.
TGTGCCAGCAGTGATCCGGGACAGGGACCGGGAGATACGCAGTATTTT	CASSDPGQGPGDTQYF	TRBD1	TRBV25-1	TRBJ2-3	.
TGTGCCAGCAGTCCCAGACATCAACTGGCCACAGATACGCAGTATTTT	CASSPRHQLATDTQYF	.	TRBV27	TRBJ2-3	.
TGTGCCAGCAGCGTTTTGGACAGGAACACTGAAGCTTTCTTT	CASSVLDRNTEAFF	.	TRBV9	TRBJ1-1	.
TGTGCCAGTAGTATCCCTGGCGGAGGGACGAATGAAAAACTGTTTTTT	CASSIPGGGTNEKLFF	.	TRBV19	TRBJ1-4	.
TGTGCCAGCAGTGAGACCCGGGACAGGTGGAATTCACCCCTCCACTTT	CASSETRDRWNSPLHF	TRBD1	TRBV2	TRBJ1-6	.
TGTGCCACCAGCAGGAAAGGATGGGGACAGCCGAACTACGAGCAGTACTTC	CATSRKGWGQPNYEQYF	TRBD1	TRBV15	TRBJ2-7	.
TGTGCCAGTAGTAGGGACGCATCCCGCAATGGCTACACCTTC	CASSRDASRNGYTF	.	TRBV19	TRBJ1-2	.
TGTGCCGGAGCGCGGGGGGCATCAGATACGCAGTATTTT	CAGARGASDTQYF	TRBD2	TRBV27	TRBJ2-3	.
TGTGCCAGCAGCCCCACTTGGGTCCTAGACGAGCAGTACTTC	CASSPTWVLDEQYF	.	TRBV7-9	TRBJ2-7	.
TGTGCCAGCAGCCAAGCGGTAGGATCCTACGAGCAGTACTTC	CASSQAVGSYEQYF	.	TRBV14	TRBJ2-7	.
TGCGCCAGCAGCCAAGATGTAGCGGGAGCTGGAAACACCATATATTTT	CASSQDVAGAGNTIYF	.	TRBV4-3	TRBJ1-3	.
TGTGCCAGCGGGACTAGCGGGGGTTTCTCCTACGAGCAGTACTTC	CASGTSGGFSYEQYF	TRBD2	TRBV28	TRBJ2-7	.
TGTGCTAGCAGCCCGGGCGCCGAGACCCAGTACTTC	CASSPGAETQYF	.	TRBV7-7	TRBJ2-5	once
TGTGCCAGTAGTATAGACGTCTCATACAGGGCATCGGCCCAGCATTTT	CASSIDVSYRASAQHF	.	TRBV19	TRBJ1-5	few
TGCGCCAGCAGCCAAGTTCTTCGGGGGGCCTTCCAGGACGAGCAGTACTTC	CASSQVLRGAFQDEQYF	.	TRBV4-1	TRBJ2-7	once
TGCGCCAGCAGCCAAGGGCGCCAGGGGGATTATGAAGCTTTCTTT	CASSQGRQGDYEAFF	TRBD1	TRBV4-3	TRBJ1-1	.
TGTGCCAGCAGTTACGTCGGGACAGGCGGGGCCCATGAGCAGTTCTTC	CASSYVGTGGAHEQFF	TRBD1	TRBV6-5	TRBJ2-1	.
TGTGCCGGCCAGCGCAGGGGCTACGAGCAGTACTTC	CAGQRRGYEQYF	.	TRBV7-9	TRBJ2-7	.
TGTGCCAGCAGCTTCCGGGAGCCCGGGGAGCTGTTTTTT	CASSFREPGELFF	.	TRBV7-8	TRBJ2-2	.
TGCAGCGTTAGGATACCGGACAGGGGCGGGGGCTACACCTTC	CSVRIPDRGGGYTF	TRBD1	TRBV29-1	TRBJ1-2	.
TGTGCCAGCAGCTTAGATCGGGGGCGGTACGAGCAGTACTTC	CASSLDRGRYEQYF	.	TRBV7-2	TRBJ2-7	.
TGTGCCAGCAGCTTGGGGCGCGGGGCCGGCTACGAGCAGTACTTC	CASSLGRGAGYEQYF	.	TRBV5-6	TRBJ2-7	medium-sized
TGCAGCGTTGAACATGGGAGCCCAGGTAGTGAAAAACTGTTTTTT	CSVEHGSPGSEKLFF	.	TRBV29-1	TRBJ1-4	.
TGCGCCAGCAGCCAAAGTCATGGCCGTTGGAATCAGCCCCAGCATTTT	CASSQSHGRWNQPQHF	.	TRBV4-3	TRBJ1-5	few
TGTGCCAGCAGTGCGCAGGCTACTTATAATTCACCCCTCCACTTT	CASSAQATYNSPLHF	.	TRBV2	TRBJ1-6	.
TGTGCCAGCAGCGCCCCAGAATCCACAGATACGCAGTATTTT	CASSAPESTDTQYF	.	TRBV7-2	TRBJ2-3	.
TGTGCCAGCAGCGCCGAGGGGGGGAAGTACGGAAACACCATATATTTT	CASSAEGGKYGNTIYF	.	TRBV9	TRBJ1-3	.
TGTGCCAGTAGTACTCTATTCGGGCCCTCGGGCTACACCTTC	CASSTLFGPSGYTF	.	TRBV19	TRBJ1-2	.
TGTGCCAGCAGCCAAGAATACGCTTCGAGACTGTTTTTT	CASSQEYASRLFF	.	TRBV14	TRBJ1-4	.
TGTGCCAGCAGCTCGAGGGGGGGCTTGGAGACCCAGTACTTC	CASSSRGGLETQYF	.	TRBV7-3	TRBJ2-5	.
TGCAGCGTCATCCAGGGGAGAATTAGCTCCTACAATGAGCAGTTCTTC	CSVIQGRISSYNEQFF	.	TRBV29-1	TRBJ2-1	.
TGTGCCAGCAGCCCAAGACAGATTGGTATTGAAAAACTGTTTTTT	CASSPRQIGIEKLFF	.	TRBV4-2	TRBJ1-4	.
TGTGCCAGCAGTTACTCGACGACAGGGGCTCAACATGGCTACACCTTC	CASSYSTTGAQHGYTF	TRBD1	TRBV6-5	TRBJ1-2	.
TGCGCCAGCAAGTTATTTCAAGATTCGAACACCGGGGAGCTGTTTTTT	CASKLFQDSNTGELFF	.	TRBV4-1	TRBJ2-2	once
TGTGCCAGCAGCATTTTTTCCACTGAAGCTTTCTTT	CASSIFSTEAFF	.	TRBV5-6	TRBJ1-1	.